This T cell receptor beta chain was sequenced for a study of STAT5B mutations in CD4+ large granular lymphocyte leukemia. Points from the study as a whole: Approximately 25% of private leukemic clonotypes occurred rarely in other patients' non-leukemic repertoires. Patient CD4-sorted repertoires stayed more clonal than healthy ones after leukemic-clone removal. TRBV06-family usage was enriched in top patient clones (8/27) versus controls (2/35). Higher CD4+ than CD8+ T-LGLL clonality might reflect small sample size.

This clone was counted a few times. Its specificity is unknown. This CDR3 spans 16 amino acids. Trimming took 3 bases from V and 2 from J; bases not matched to a gene: 6. Germline CDR1 MDHEN, CDR2 SYDVKM. The assay was immunoSEQ multiplex PCR, and TCRdb's table has in-frame clones only and misses some. The sample has 45,000 to 55,000 clones, about three quarters seen once. The clonotype originates from a human donor in good health. This chain connects TRBV28 to TRBJ2-5, with 10 bases aligning to TRBD1. Sequenced: CD4+ T cells from blood buffy coats. DNA of the CDR3: TGTGCCAGCAGTTTTCTCGGGACAGGGGCTCAAGAGACCCAGTACTTC. Translation: CASSFLGTGAQETQYF.